The rows below give T cell receptor beta chains drawn from one sample of a study of T cell repertoires in cytomegalovirus infection. For these receptors, no antigen is known. TCRdb fed the reads into MiXCR, producing one record per CDR3 protein. The repertoire has some 920,000 distinct CDR3 sequences, 30% to 40% of them found once; the top ten carry around 15%. The specimen comprised cultured CD8+ T cells from PBMCs, sampled from culture after CMV antigen stimulation. These receptors were collected from a human donor in good health (CMV status not recorded). Some clones in this sample may be carry-over from other donors' samples. Both conserved end residues are part of each CDR3. The order of the fields is V gene, clone size, D gene, J gene, CDR3 length, CDR3 protein, CDR3 DNA. D genes are given only for firm matches. The size field is filled for only some rows; it gives once, few, many or a size class.

>TRBV7-9|NA|NA|TRBJ2-1|13
CASSLLVANEQFF
TGTGCCAGCAGCTTATTGGTCGCTAATGAGCAGTTCTTC
>TRBV27|many|TRBD1|TRBJ2-1|15
CASSFLGQGKNEQFF
TGTGCCAGCAGTTTCCTGGGACAGGGTAAAAATGAGCAGTTCTTC
>TRBV5-1|few|TRBD1|TRBJ1-1|17
CASSLETLTGTNTEAFF
TGCGCCAGCAGCCTAGAGACTTTGACAGGGACGAACACTGAAGCTTTCTTT
>TRBV19|NA|NA|TRBJ1-2|12
CASIKGSYGYTF
TGTGCCAGTATTAAGGGCTCCTATGGCTACACCTTC
>TRBV6-2/TRBV6-3|few|NA|TRBJ2-2|14
CASRRTPNTGELFF
TGTGCCAGCAGGCGGACACCGAACACCGGGGAGCTGTTTTTT
>TRBV19|NA|NA|TRBJ2-6|18
CARLPSRLIKSGANVLTF
TGTGCCAGGCTGCCCTCAAGACTAATAAAATCTGGGGCCAACGTCCTGACTTTC
>TRBV29-1|NA|NA|TRBJ1-1|12
CSVPDRGDEAFF
TGCAGCGTTCCCGACCGGGGAGATGAAGCTTTCTTT
>TRBV4-3|few|TRBD2|TRBJ2-1|17
CASSLRLAGGQGNEQFF
TGCGCCAGCAGCCTCCGACTAGCGGGGGGGCAGGGGAATGAGCAGTTCTTC
>TRBV9|many|TRBD2|TRBJ2-1|16
CASSVGEGLYYNEQFF
TGTGCCAGCAGCGTAGGGGAGGGGCTCTACTACAATGAGCAGTTCTTC
>TRBV3-1|NA|NA|TRBJ1-3|14
CASSQGIAGNTIYF
TGTGCCAGCAGCCAAGGGATCGCTGGAAACACCATATATTTT
>TRBV6-1|many|NA|TRBJ1-1|8
CASSEAFF
TGTGCCAGCAGTGAAGCTTTCTTT
>TRBV20-1|few|TRBD1|TRBJ1-5|13
CSALDRGIQPQHF
TGCAGTGCTCTAGACAGGGGAATTCAGCCCCAGCATTTT
>TRBV6-2/TRBV6-3|once|NA|TRBJ1-2|14
CASSFNRDWNGYTF
TGTGCCAGCAGTTTCAACAGGGACTGGAATGGCTACACCTTC
>TRBV3-1|NA|NA|TRBJ2-2|15
CVSSHRPPGTGELFF
TGTGTCAGCAGCCATCGACCTCCGGGGACCGGGGAGCTGTTTTTT
>TRBV4-1|NA|TRBD1|TRBJ1-5|16
CASSLRVGGPNQPQHF
TGCGCCAGCAGCCTAAGAGTAGGGGGCCCCAATCAGCCCCAGCATTTT
>TRBV27|NA|TRBD1|TRBJ2-7|12
CVSRGHFDEQYF
TGTGTCAGCAGGGGGCATTTCGACGAGCAGTACTTC
>TRBV7-9|NA|NA|TRBJ2-4|15
CASSLGSEAKNIQYF
TGTGCCAGCAGCTTAGGCTCGGAGGCCAAAAACATTCAGTACTTC
>TRBV4-1|NA|NA|TRBJ2-5|15
CASSHAEGAGETQYF
TGCGCCAGCAGCCATGCGGAGGGGGCAGGAGAGACCCAGTACTTC
>TRBV7-9|NA|NA|TRBJ1-2|14
CASSLVERGDGYTF
TGTGCCAGCAGCTTAGTCGAGAGGGGAGATGGCTACACCTTC
>TRBV7-9|few|TRBD1|TRBJ2-5|17
CASSVPIQGTNQETQYF
TGTGCCAGCAGCGTTCCTATACAGGGGACCAACCAAGAGACCCAGTACTTC
>TRBV7-9|NA|NA|TRBJ2-1|15
CASSLRGAKAGEQFF
TGTGCCAGCAGCTTAAGGGGGGCTAAGGCCGGTGAGCAGTTCTTC
>TRBV6-1|many|TRBD1|TRBJ1-2|15
CASSEDGTGLGGYTF
TGTGCCAGCAGTGAAGATGGGACAGGACTCGGTGGCTACACCTTC
>TRBV6-2/TRBV6-3|few|NA|TRBJ1-2|15
CASSRTDWTNYGYTF
TGTGCCAGCAGTCGGACAGATTGGACTAACTATGGCTACACCTTC
>TRBV6-1|few|NA|TRBJ2-7|11
CASRAAGEQYF
TGTGCCAGCAGGGCGGCGGGGGAGCAGTACTTC
>TRBV18|NA|NA|TRBJ2-7|15
CASSPARVHFDEQYF
TGTGCCAGCTCACCAGCCAGGGTCCATTTCGACGAGCAGTACTTC
>TRBV6-4|few|NA|TRBJ1-2|14
CASSDRGGSYGYTF
TGTGCCAGCAGTGACCGGGGCGGCTCCTATGGCTACACCTTC
>TRBV7-6|few|NA|TRBJ2-3|15
CASSTRETSTDTQYF
TGTGCCAGCAGCACCAGGGAGACTAGCACAGATACGCAGTATTTT
>TRBV7-7|many|TRBD1|TRBJ1-1|13
CASSPGTGGEAFF
TGTGCTAGCAGCCCCGGGACAGGGGGCGAAGCTTTCTTT
>TRBV28|NA|TRBD2|TRBJ2-1|14
CASSPLEGGYEQFF
TGTGCCAGCAGCCCCCTGGAGGGAGGGTATGAGCAGTTCTTC
>TRBV19|NA|NA|TRBJ1-1|11
CASRRSIMAFF
TGTGCCAGTAGGCGGAGTATCATGGCTTTCTTT
>TRBV2|NA|TRBD1|TRBJ1-2|16
CASSERRTGGVYGYTF
TGTGCCAGCAGTGAACGCCGGACAGGGGGCGTCTATGGCTACACCTTC
>TRBV7-2|many|NA|TRBJ2-1|13
CASSTPQGNEQFF
TGTGCCAGCAGCACCCCACAGGGCAATGAGCAGTTCTTC
>TRBV12-3/TRBV12-4|few|NA|TRBJ1-1|11
CASQTGPEAFF
TGTGCCAGCCAAACAGGGCCTGAAGCTTTCTTT
>TRBV12-3/TRBV12-4|NA|NA|TRBJ1-1|13
CASSFGFGKEAFF
TGTGCCAGCAGTTTTGGATTCGGGAAAGAAGCTTTCTTT
>TRBV7-2|many|NA|TRBJ1-3|15
CASSFTTFSGNTIYF
TGTGCCAGCAGCTTTACCACCTTCTCTGGAAACACCATATATTTT
>TRBV24-1|NA|NA|TRBJ2-2|12
CATSERDGELFF
TGTGCCACCAGTGAGCGGGACGGGGAGCTGTTTTTT
>TRBV12-5|few|TRBD1|TRBJ1-2|15
CASGLGTGGNYGYTF
TGTGCTAGTGGTTTAGGGACAGGGGGTAACTATGGCTACACCTTC
>TRBV4-3|few|NA|TRBJ2-5|13
CASSQDRGETQYF
TGCGCCAGCAGCCAAGATCGGGGGGAGACCCAGTACTTC